This T cell receptor beta chain appears in the sequencing data of a study of T-cell reconstitution after alpha-beta-depleted transplantation in children. Unique molecular identifiers were incorporated when the TCRbeta library was constructed. TCRdb re-derived calls from the PCR reads in MiXCR, one entry per CDR3 protein. This table has about 830,000 distinct CDR3 sequences, about 15% appearing once. General study results and limits: T cells produced anew were the main source of T-cell counts and diversity one year after transplant. Some patients showed high day-60 TCRbeta diversity, which derived from surviving recipient T cells and thymic progenitors. Reportedly, roughly two months post-transplant, alpha-beta T cells arose from several hundred expanded graft clones.

This clonotype was detected ten times or more. Antigen unknown. The material sequenced was PBMCs, mostly from graft donor cells, taken 360 days after TCRalphabeta/CD19-depleted stem cell transplant. This receptor was obtained from a male patient younger than 18 who had a stem cell transplant for acute lymphoblastic leukemia, so the T cells may come from the graft donor.

CDR3 sequence (DNA): TGCAGCGTTGAGCCTGGGTGGGGGGATGGGGCCAACGTCCTGACTTTC. Residues: CSVEPGWGDGANVLTF. This sequence joins TRBV29-1 and TRBJ2-6, with D maybe TRBD2 (6 bases). Per germline, CDR1 SQVTM and CDR2 ANQGSEA. V lost 3 bases and J lost 3, with 15 bases in between. This CDR3 has 16 amino acids.